This T cell receptor (beta chain) was obtained from a study of T cell responses to AZD1222 COVID-19 vaccine. The V segment lost 5 bases and the J segment 1 base; nucleotides outside the gene matches: 4. Germline loops: CDR1 LNHNV, CDR2 YYDKDF (reference sequence). The CDR3 covers 15 residues. Libraries were prepared by immunoSEQ multiplex PCR; TCRdb keeps only in-frame clonotypes and omits some of them. Of about 120,000 clones in the sample, roughly 89% were seen once. The source was peripheral blood, collected on day 0 of AZD1222 vaccination. The sequence was collected from an adult in good health. The chain couples TRBV15 to TRBJ2-3; 9 bases match TRBD1. The CDR3 loop reads CATSRRTGGTDTQYF. CDR3 bases: TGTGCCACCAGCCGAAGGACAGGGGGCACAGATACGCAGTATTTT.